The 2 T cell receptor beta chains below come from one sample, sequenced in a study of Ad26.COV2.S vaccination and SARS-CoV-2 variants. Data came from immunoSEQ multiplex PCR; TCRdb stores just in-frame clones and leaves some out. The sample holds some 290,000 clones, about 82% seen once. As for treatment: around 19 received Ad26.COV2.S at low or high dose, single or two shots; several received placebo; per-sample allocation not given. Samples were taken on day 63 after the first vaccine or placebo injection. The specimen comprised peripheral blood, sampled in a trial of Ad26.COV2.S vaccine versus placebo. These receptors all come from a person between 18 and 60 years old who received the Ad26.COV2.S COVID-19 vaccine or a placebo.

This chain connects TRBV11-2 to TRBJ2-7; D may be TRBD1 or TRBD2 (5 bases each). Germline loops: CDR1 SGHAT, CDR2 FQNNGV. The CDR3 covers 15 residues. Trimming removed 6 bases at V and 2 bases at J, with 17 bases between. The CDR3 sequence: CASRVGPRVPYEQYF. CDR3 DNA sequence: TGTGCCAGCAGGGTGGGACCCCGGGTCCCCTACGAGCAGTACTTC.

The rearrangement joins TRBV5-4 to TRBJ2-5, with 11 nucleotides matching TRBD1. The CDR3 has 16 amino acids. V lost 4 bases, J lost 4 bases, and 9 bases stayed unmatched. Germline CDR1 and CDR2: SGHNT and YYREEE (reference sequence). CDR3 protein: CASSPRTGGRGETQYF. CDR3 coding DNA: TGTGCCAGCAGCCCCCGGACAGGGGGCAGGGGAGAGACCCAGTACTTC.